The 19 T cell receptor beta chains presented below share a single source sample, sequenced in a study of molecular identifiers for immune sequencing clone quantification. One entry per CDR3 protein results from TCRdb running MiXCR on the PCR reads. The sample holds about 640,000 distinct CDR3 sequences, around 20% seen once. The specimen was naive CD8+ T cells from blood, with Jurkat cell RNA spiked in. The subset: FACS-sorted CD8+CD4-CCR7+CD45RA+ naive T cells. Receptors were obtained from a human donor in good health. Some libraries in this study had Jurkat cell RNA spiked in.

The V gene is TRBV12-3 or TRBV12-4, the J gene TRBJ2-2; 9 bases agree with TRBD2. The CDR3 length is 16 residues. Trimming removed 5 bases from V and 9 bases from J; junction bases left unmatched: 13. CDR3 residues: CASSHPSGTSFWELFF. As DNA, the CDR3 is TGTGCCAGCAGTCATCCTAGCGGGACGTCGTTTTGGGAGCTGTTTTTT.

In the case of this clonotype: A much larger clone lies one base from this, so it may be a read error. The chain uses TRBV7-9 and TRBJ1-4; TRBD1 aligns across 9 bases. The CDR3 runs 13 residues. Germline V gene sequence: CDR1 SEHNR, CDR2 FQNEAQ (reference sequence). V gave up 10 bases and J gave up 7 bases; unmatched junction bases: 7. The CDR3 coding sequence is TGTGCCACTAGAGGGACAGGGAGTGAAAAACTGTTTTTT. Its translation: CATRGTGSEKLFF.

This clonotype has a count of ten or more. The rearrangement uses TRBV13 and TRBJ2-3; a possible D gene is TRBD1 (6 bases). Germline V gene lookup returns CDR1 PRHDT and CDR2 FYEKMQ (reference sequence). Trimming cost V 3 bases and J 4 bases, with 14 bases left between them. This CDR3 contains 15 residues. The CDR3 nucleotides read TGTGCCAGCAGCTTGTCCCCCAGGGGCGCAGATACGCAGTATTTT. Its protein product is CASSLSPRGADTQYF.

This clonotype was recorded at least ten times. The chain has TRBV13 and TRBJ1-2; the match to TRBD1 covers 7 bases. Germline loops: CDR1 PRHDT, CDR2 FYEKMQ (reference sequence). V trimming: 0 bases; J trimming: 5 bases; junction bases outside the gene matches: 3. CDR3 length: 14 amino acids. For the CDR3, the DNA is TGTGCCAGCAGCTTAGGCGGGACAGCATATGGCTACACCTTC. The encoded protein is CASSLGGTAYGYTF.

This clonotype was found many times. The rearrangement joins TRBV30 to TRBJ2-7; 9 nucleotides agree with TRBD2. This CDR3 has 15 residues. The V and J ends lost 2 bases and 0 bases, in that order; junction bases with no gene match: 5. Per the germline V gene, CDR1 is GTSNPN and CDR2 is SVGIG (reference sequence). The CDR3 is CAWSSGTSSSYEQYF. In DNA form, the CDR3 reads TGTGCCTGGAGTTCCGGGACTAGCAGCTCCTACGAGCAGTACTTC.

Ten or more counts support this clonotype. V and J are TRBV3-1 and TRBJ2-7; D call uncertain. The CDR3 spans 14 residues. CDR1 LGHDT and CDR2 YNNKEL come from the germline V gene (reference sequence). V lost 2 bases and J 3 bases, leaving 11 bases between the germline ends. The CDR3 here is CASSQQPTSYEQYF. CDR3 in DNA: TGTGCCAGCAGCCAACAGCCTACAAGCTACGAGCAGTACTTC.

This clonotype has just one count. A much more abundant neighbour one base away suggests this may be a read error. CDR3 nucleotides: TGTGCCAGTAGTTTGTCAGGTAGTATTGGGCAGTTCTTC. The encoded protein is CASSLSGSIGQFF. The chain links TRBV19 to TRBJ2-1; D is unclear. V was pared by 5 bases and J by 12 bases, with 17 bases between. The CDR3 has 13 residues. Germline assignment: CDR1 LNHDA and CDR2 SQIVND (reference sequence).

CDR3 sequence (DNA): TGTGCCAGCAGCTTAGTTCTACGCATGACTAGCGGGAGCGACAAAGAGACCCAGTACTTC. Its translation: CASSLVLRMTSGSDKETQYF. The chain recombines TRBV11-2 with TRBJ2-5; 12 bases are shared with TRBD2. CDR1 and CDR2 from the germline V gene are SGHAT and FQNNGV. The CDR3 has 20 residues. Trimming cost V 1 base and J 3 bases; bases outside gene matches: 15. The variable domain in full, with the rest retrieved from reference TRBV11-2 and TRBJ2-5, is EAGVAQSPRYKIIEKRQSVAFWCNPISGHATLYWYQQILGQGPKLLIQFQNNGVVDDSQLPKDRFSAERLKGVDSTLKIQPAKLEDSAVYLCASSLVLRMTSGSDKETQYFGPGTRLLVL.

This clonotype was found many times. The chain recombines TRBV28 with TRBJ1-2; TRBD1 agrees at 7 bases. The germline V gene has CDR1 MDHEN and CDR2 SYDVKM. The CDR3 has 17 amino acids. V dropped 3 bases and J dropped 3; count of bases not matched to a gene: 13. DNA for the CDR3: TGTGCCAGCAGTTTCCAAAAGACAGGGAGCATCGACTATGGCTACACCTTC. Its protein product is CASSFQKTGSIDYGYTF.

This clonotype showed up just a few times. This sequence may be a read error, since a much larger clone differs from it by one base. The rearrangement uses TRBV7-9 and TRBJ2-2, with TRBD2 as a possible D gene (6 bases). CDR3 length: 11 residues. The germline V gene has CDR1 SEHNR and CDR2 FQNEAQ (reference sequence). The CDR3 is CASKGSGGLFF. The CDR3 nucleotides are TGTGCCAGCAAAGGTTCCGGGGGGCTGTTTTTT. The full variable domain, rest sourced from reference TRBV7-9 and TRBJ2-2, is DTGVSQNPRHKITKRGQNVTFRCDPISEHNRLYWYRQTLGQGPEFLTYFQNEAQLEKSRLLSDRFSAERPKGSFSTLEIQRTEQGDSAMYLCASKGSGGLFFGEGSRLTVL.

This clonotype appeared a few times. The chain carries TRBV4-2 and TRBJ2-1; 7 nucleotides match TRBD2. The CDR3 length is 18 residues. Losses at the gene ends were 0 bases for V and 5 bases for J; bases not matched to a gene: 13. Germline CDR1 and CDR2: LGHNA and YNFKEQ. Written as DNA, the CDR3 is TGTGCCAGCAGCCAAGATCGACATCAGGAGGGACTAAACAATGAGCAGTTCTTC. Translated: CASSQDRHQEGLNNEQFF.

This clonotype was recorded many times. The chain carries TRBV7-2 and TRBJ2-7; D is possibly TRBD2 (6 bases). Germline CDR1 reads SGHTA; CDR2 reads FQGNSA. V was clipped by 1 base and J by 3 bases, with 10 bases between them. This CDR3 has 14 residues. The CDR3: CASSLGRGNYEQYF. CDR3 bases: TGTGCCAGCAGCTTAGGTCGGGGGAACTACGAGCAGTACTTC.

This clonotype was observed many times. The chain carries TRBV7-8 and TRBJ2-5; 9 nucleotides line up with TRBD2. This CDR3 is 15 amino acids long. V lost 3 bases, J lost 5 bases, and 7 bases stayed unmatched. The V gene's germline CDR1 is SGHVS and CDR2 FQNEAQ. CDR3 nucleotides: TGTGCCAGCAGCTTCCGAGCGGGGGGTGGGGAGACCCAGTACTTC. Its protein is CASSFRAGGGETQYF.

This clonotype appeared a few times. This sequence joins TRBV19 and TRBJ2-7; 12 bases are a match to TRBD2. Germline CDR1 reads LNHDA; CDR2 reads SQIVND (reference sequence). With 3 bases clipped from V and 7 bases from J, the junction kept 4 bases outside the gene matches. The CDR3 loop spans 14 amino acids. This chain's CDR3 is CASSIAGLAGEQYF. The CDR3 DNA reads as TGTGCCAGTAGTATCGCCGGACTAGCGGGAGAGCAGTACTTC.

This rearrangement joins TRBV30 to TRBJ1-2; TRBD1 is a possible D gene (5 bases). The CDR3 length is 14 residues. V was shortened by 2 bases and J by 6 bases, with 16 bases between the two germline ends. Germline CDR1 and CDR2: GTSNPN and SVGIG (reference sequence). The CDR3 here is CAWSLGRMDNGYTF. CDR3 DNA sequence: TGTGCCTGGAGTCTAGGCAGGATGGACAATGGCTACACCTTC.

This clonotype was observed at least ten times. The rearrangement joins TRBV2 to TRBJ1-1; a weak D match, TRBD1 (6 bases). Germline V CDR1 and CDR2: SNHLY, FYNNEI. The CDR3 extends over 14 amino acids. V was pared by 7 bases and J by 5 bases, with 17 bases between. In DNA form, the CDR3 reads TGTGCCAGCAAAAATCCAGGGGAGCAAACTGAAGCTTTCTTT. Protein product: CASKNPGEQTEAFF.

This clonotype appeared a single time. The CDR3 does not end in the conserved phenylalanine or tryptophan, so this is likely a read error. The rearrangement uses TRBV6-1 and TRBJ1-2; D is possibly TRBD1 (6 bases). Germline V gene data show CDR1 as MNHNS and CDR2 as SASEGT. The CDR3 extends over 14 amino acids. Trimming stripped 7 bases from V and 2 bases from J, with 14 bases between. The CDR3 protein is CASTDRMENYGYTS. Written as DNA, the CDR3 is TGTGCCAGCACAGACAGGATGGAAAACTATGGCTACACCTCC.

J is TRBJ2-2 and V is TRBV30; D is ambiguous. CDR1 is GTSNPN, CDR2 SVGIG, per germline (reference sequence). This CDR3 region has 13 residues. Trimming took off 1 base at V and 8 bases at J, with 11 bases between the two ends. CDR3 protein: CAWSASIGGELFF. CDR3 DNA: TGTGCCTGGAGTGCCAGCATTGGGGGGGAGCTGTTTTTT. The complete variable domain, with remaining parts taken from reference TRBV30 and TRBJ2-2, reads SQTIHQWPATLVQPVGSPLSLECTVEGTSNPNLYWYRQAAGRGLQLLFYSVGIGQISSEVPQNLSASRPQDRQFILSSKKLLLSDSGFYLCAWSASIGGELFFGEGSRLTVL.

This clonotype was counted many times. This chain's CDR3 is CASSEAVGGRTDTQYF. The CDR3 DNA is TGTGCCAGCAGTGAAGCGGTGGGGGGGCGCACAGATACGCAGTATTTT. The chain recombines TRBV2 with TRBJ2-3, with D possibly TRBD2 on 7 matching bases. Trimming pared 0 bases from V and 1 base from J, leaving 11 bases between. The CDR3 runs 16 residues. CDR1 and CDR2 from the germline V gene are SNHLY and FYNNEI.